The rows below give T cell receptor beta chains drawn from one sample of a study of T cell responses to AZD1222 COVID-19 vaccine. Method: immunoSEQ multiplex PCR; TCRdb's copy keeps in-frame clones and lacks some. The sample records over 95,000 clones, around 90% being singletons. The source material was peripheral blood, sampled on day 0 of AZD1222 vaccination. These receptors were collected from an adult in good health. Both conserved end residues are trimmed from each CDR3.

cdr3_aa,j_call,v_call
ASSQESLAGNIQY,TRBJ2-4,TRBV4-2
ATSRETEDNSPLH,TRBJ1-6,TRBV15
ASSTGDRIQETQY,TRBJ2-5,TRBV19
ASSEGTGAGNTIY,TRBJ1-3,TRBV2
ASSATGTGLYGYT,TRBJ1-2,TRBV6-4
ASSLGQQH,TRBJ1-5,TRBV28
ASSPSRLTNYGYT,TRBJ1-2,TRBV18
ASRDTADSPLH,TRBJ1-6,TRBV28
ASRAGTGMYEQY,TRBJ2-7,TRBV4-1
ASSQGPGPSSGNTIY,TRBJ1-3,TRBV14
ASSEAGTGNTEAF,TRBJ1-1,TRBV2
ASSARTGRSGELF,TRBJ2-2,TRBV11-2
AWSLGQRGYT,TRBJ1-2,TRBV30
ASSEQGFTDTQY,TRBJ2-3,TRBV2
ASSQDRQALGETQY,TRBJ2-5,TRBV4-3
ASSLASGSTEAF,TRBJ1-1,TRBV5-1
ASSLNSGGYTGELF,TRBJ2-2,TRBV5-1
ASGTEQGRQTQY,TRBJ2-5,TRBV5-1
ASSQIGQQNTEAF,TRBJ1-1,TRBV3-1/TRBV3-2
ASSFSGGRGTGELF,TRBJ2-2,TRBV11-3
ASSISQVHYGYT,TRBJ1-2,TRBV19
ASSSRLTGTSGVETQY,TRBJ2-5,TRBV7-7
ASSRGSNTGELF,TRBJ2-2,TRBV19
ASAGYT,TRBJ1-2,TRBV2
ASSSGTVTYEQY,TRBJ2-7,TRBV6-2/TRBV6-3
ASSQGLASYNEQF,TRBJ2-1,TRBV6-5
AGRQTDYEQY,TRBJ2-7,TRBV25-1
ASSVAGTEETQY,TRBJ2-5,TRBV9
ASSLGRPGGVSGYT,TRBJ1-2,TRBV27
SVRPLDHQETQY,TRBJ2-5,TRBV29-1
AWSVDKLYGYT,TRBJ1-2,TRBV30
ASSLGAPTGGNTIY,TRBJ1-3,TRBV7-8
ASSRTGGGYGYT,TRBJ1-2,TRBV28
ASSVRLAGGPNEQF,TRBJ2-1,TRBV9
ASSDRALSGNTIY,TRBJ1-3,TRBV2
ASSPEQGYNEQF,TRBJ2-1,TRBV11-3
AISDDGQLNTGELF,TRBJ2-2,TRBV10-3
ASSPSRRGAGNTIY,TRBJ1-3,TRBV9
ASSLGQPLTGNTIY,TRBJ1-3,TRBV7-2
ASSVNTEAF,TRBJ1-1,TRBV25-1
ASSPRQGFPAYEQY,TRBJ2-7,TRBV7-6
ASSLAGPFDGNTIY,TRBJ1-3,TRBV7-2
ASSLYQGRDGYT,TRBJ1-2,TRBV7-2
ASSYSGGRWSGELF,TRBJ2-2,TRBV6-5
ASSLQGAPNSPLH,TRBJ1-6,TRBV6-5
ASSSETYEQY,TRBJ2-7,TRBV5-1
ASSLDRGPSYEQY,TRBJ2-7,TRBV2
ATSRVYTGGGQPQH,TRBJ1-5,TRBV15
ASNSVAGVYTGELF,TRBJ2-2,TRBV27
ASSVLGLGEKLF,TRBJ1-4,TRBV9
ASTPGAESSTDTQY,TRBJ2-3,TRBV21-1
ASSLAGASYEQY,TRBJ2-7,TRBV5-4
ASSYSMYRGPMNTEAF,TRBJ1-1,TRBV6-2/TRBV6-3
ASSIYGGELF,TRBJ2-2,TRBV19
ASNEVGPNYGYT,TRBJ1-2,TRBV2
ASSWTGKRETQY,TRBJ2-5,TRBV2
ASSEIQGPGANVLT,TRBJ2-6,TRBV9
ASSQTTGTVNEKLF,TRBJ1-4,TRBV4-2
ASSLAGQKTYGYT,TRBJ1-2,TRBV5-6